Shown below are 32 T cell receptor beta chains from a single sample sequenced in a study of OX40 agonist ivuxolimab in advanced cancers. Library preparation employed the immunoSEQ multiplex PCR assay. Sourced from immuneACCESS, this table was stored by TCRdb with only in-frame sequences that have V and J called. A share of the clones is absent; for the studies checked, an unresolved V gene accounts for under half, and the remainder has no known explanation. Across this sample there are more than 20,000 clones, with around 72% seen only once. The top ten clones comprise about a fifth of the sample. This specimen was CD4+ or CD8+ T cells sorted from blood, taken in a trial of the OX40 agonist ivuxolimab. These receptors were taken from an adult with an advanced solid tumor such as melanoma, head and neck, liver or kidney cancer.

The chain is built from TRBV2 and TRBJ2-1; D is perhaps TRBD2 (6 bases). Per germline, CDR1 SNHLY and CDR2 FYNNEI. There are 15 residues in the CDR3. The ends were cut back, 2 bases at V and 7 bases at J, with 15 bases in the middle. The CDR3 reads CASSEWGESRNEQFF. Written as DNA, the CDR3 is TGTGCCAGCAGTGAATGGGGGGAATCGAGGAATGAGCAGTTCTTC.

V gene TRBV16 combines with J gene TRBJ2-7; tentatively, D is TRBD2 (7 bases). The CDR3 consists of 15 residues. The germline gives CDR1 KGHSY, CDR2 FQNENV. Trimming took off 5 bases at V and 1 base at J, with 15 bases between the two ends. The CDR3 bases are TGTGCCAGCAGCGGGGGGGGCAGGGAATCCTACGAGCAGTACTTC. Translating it yields CASSGGGRESYEQYF.

The chain couples TRBV7-9 to TRBJ1-2, with a tentative D call TRBD1 (6 bases). The germline V gene encodes CDR1 SEHNR and CDR2 FQNEAQ (reference sequence). CDR3 length: 14 amino acids. Trimming shortened V by 5 bases and J by 5 bases, and 15 bases separated the two germline ends. The CDR3 loop reads CASSLAGTNYGYTF. CDR3 bases: TGTGCCAGCAGCCTCGCCGGGACAAATTATGGCTACACCTTC.

V and J are TRBV6-5 and TRBJ2-2, with D maybe TRBD1 (6 bases). The CDR3 has 14 amino acids. The germline gives CDR1 MNHEY, CDR2 SVGAGI. V was shortened by 6 bases and J by 6 bases, with 14 bases between the two germline ends. The CDR3 here is CASRLYRVSGELFF. The CDR3 coding sequence is TGTGCCAGCAGACTTTACAGGGTATCCGGGGAGCTGTTTTTT.

As regards this clone: Other DNA sequences in the sample encode the same CDR3. The chain recombines TRBV9 with TRBJ1-5; no clear D gene. V was clipped by 0 bases and J by 0 bases, with 4 bases between them. Germline lookup yields CDR1 SGDLS and CDR2 YYNGEE. This CDR3 is 14 amino acids long. CDR3 DNA: TGTGCCAGCAGCGTAGGAGGTAGCAATCAGCCCCAGCATTTT. Translating gives CASSVGGSNQPQHF.

The chain is built from TRBV6-1 and TRBJ2-7; no clear D. Germline V lookup: CDR1 MNHNS, CDR2 SASEGT. The CDR3 consists of 13 residues. The germline V and J ends were trimmed by 2 bases and 5 bases, with 10 bases remaining between them. In nucleotides, the CDR3 is TGTGCCAGCAGTGAAAGCAGGTTCCACGAGCAGTACTTC. It is translated as CASSESRFHEQYF.

By proportion, this clone is medium-sized (0.01 to 0.1%). The chain combines TRBV7-9 with TRBJ2-7; TRBD1 or TRBD2 may be the D gene (6 bases each). V lost 5 bases and J 6 bases, leaving 8 bases between the germline ends. CDR3 length equals 11 residues. Germline CDR1 and CDR2: SEHNR and FQNEAQ (reference sequence). Written as DNA, the CDR3 is TGTGCCAGCAGCGGAGGGGGCGAGCAGTACTTC. It translates to CASSGGGEQYF.

The CDR3 bases are TGTGCCTGTTCGTCAGCCTATAATTCACCCCTCCACTTT. Its protein product is CACSSAYNSPLHF. The chain combines TRBV7-9 with TRBJ1-6; D gene ambiguous. Germline V gene sequence: CDR1 SEHNR, CDR2 FQNEAQ (reference sequence). Trimming pared 11 bases from V and 2 bases from J, leaving 10 bases between. The CDR3 has 13 amino acids.

V is TRBV9 and J is TRBJ1-2; D is perhaps TRBD1 (6 bases). Trimming took off 0 bases at V and 6 bases at J, with 9 bases between the two ends. The germline V gene has CDR1 SGDLS and CDR2 YYNGEE. The CDR3 has 13 amino acids. CDR3 coding DNA: TGTGCCAGCAGCGTAGACAGGGTGGATGGCTACACCTTC. Amino acid sequence: CASSVDRVDGYTF.

The V and J genes are TRBV9 and TRBJ2-4; 9 nucleotides agree with TRBD1. With 4 bases clipped from V and 3 bases from J, the junction kept 5 bases outside the gene matches. The length of the CDR3 is 15 residues. Germline assignment: CDR1 SGDLS and CDR2 YYNGEE. CDR3 sequence reads: CASSPGQGFKNIQYF. DNA for the CDR3: TGTGCCAGCAGCCCTGGACAGGGGTTCAAAAACATTCAGTACTTC. Complete variable domain (other parts from reference TRBV9 and TRBJ2-4): DSGVTQTPKHLITATGQRVTLRCSPRSGDLSVYWYQQSLDQGLQFLIQYYNGEERAKGNILERFSAQQFPDLHSELNLSSLELGDSALYFCASSPGQGFKNIQYFGAGTRLSVL.

This CDR3 reads CASSLSPGAPATGELFF. CDR3 nucleotides: TGTGCCAGCAGCTTAAGTCCGGGAGCCCCTGCCACCGGGGAGCTGTTTTTT. The chain combines TRBV13 with TRBJ2-2; weak D call: TRBD2 (6 bases). The ends were cut back, 2 bases at V and 4 bases at J, with 17 bases in the middle. Germline loops: CDR1 PRHDT, CDR2 FYEKMQ (reference sequence). The CDR3 runs 17 residues.

This clone was observed a few times. This sequence joins TRBV7-2 and TRBJ2-1; 10 positions agree with TRBD2. The germline CDR1 and CDR2 sequences are SGHTA and FQGNSA. This CDR3 comprises 16 residues. J was trimmed by 4 bases and V by 2 bases; bases with no gene match: 5. In DNA, the CDR3 is TGTGCCAGCAGCTTAACTGTAGCGGGGGGTTACAATGAGCAGTTCTTC. This gives the protein CASSLTVAGGYNEQFF. The whole variable domain, filled in from reference TRBV7-2 and TRBJ2-1, reads GAGVSQSPSNKVTEKGKDVELRCDPISGHTALYWYRQSLGQGLEFLIYFQGNSAPDKSGLPSDRFSAERTGGSVSTLTIQRTQQEDSAVYLCASSLTVAGGYNEQFFGPGTRLTVL.

The J gene is TRBJ1-6, the V gene TRBV28; no reliable D call. CDR3 length: 16 amino acids. Trimming cost V 2 bases and J 0 bases, with 8 bases left between them. Germline CDR1 MDHEN, CDR2 SYDVKM. As DNA, the CDR3 is TGTGCCAGCAGTTTAGCGGAGAGCTCCTATAATTCACCCCTCCACTTT. Its translation is CASSLAESSYNSPLHF.

This sequence joins TRBV28 and TRBJ2-7, with 12 bases that match TRBD1. CDR1 and CDR2 (germline): MDHEN, SYDVKM. J gave up 4 bases and V 6 bases, and 10 bases lay outside the gene matches. The CDR3 length is 16 residues. The CDR3 is CASSFPPGQGAYEQYF. CDR3 nucleotides: TGTGCCAGCAGCTTCCCGCCGGGACAGGGGGCTTACGAGCAGTACTTC.

The rearrangement uses TRBV7-2 and TRBJ2-7; D might be TRBD2 (5 bases). The CDR3 extends over 17 amino acids. Germline V gene lookup returns CDR1 SGHTA and CDR2 FQGNSA. Trimming removed 2 bases from V and 3 bases from J, with 20 bases in between. CDR3 bases: TGTGCCAGCAGCTTAACATGGGTGGACTCGCCTGACTACGAGCAGTACTTC. Amino acid sequence: CASSLTWVDSPDYEQYF.

This clone appeared a single time. This rearrangement joins TRBV11-1 to TRBJ2-3; 7 nucleotides line up with TRBD2. Germline V gene sequence: CDR1 SGHAT, CDR2 FQDESV (reference sequence). With V trimmed by 1 base and J by 1 base, 11 bases remained unmatched. This CDR3 is 18 amino acids long. In DNA, the CDR3 is TGTGCCAGCAGCTTAGTTCGCGGGGGACCGGGCCGCACAGATACGCAGTATTTT. Protein sequence: CASSLVRGGPGRTDTQYF.

The V and J genes are TRBV7-2 and TRBJ2-7; D call uncertain. Germline CDR1 is SGHTA and CDR2 is FQGNSA. Trimming left V 5 bases short and J 1 base short, with 9 bases between. The CDR3 has 13 amino acids. The CDR3 sequence is CASSPGFSYEQYF. The CDR3 DNA sequence: TGTGCCAGCAGCCCCGGGTTTTCCTACGAGCAGTACTTC.

The V call is TRBV27, the J call TRBJ2-3; 10 nucleotides line up with TRBD2. The CDR3 has 13 residues. V was pared by 9 bases and J by 1 base, with 1 base of the junction left unmatched. Germline V gene sequence: CDR1 MNHEY, CDR2 SMNVEV (reference sequence). This CDR3 is CASLAGGTDTQYF. Here the CDR3 DNA reads TGTGCCAGTCTAGCGGGGGGCACAGATACGCAGTATTTT.

This chain links TRBV7-9 with TRBJ1-2; D possibly corresponds to TRBD1 (5 bases). V lost 5 bases, J lost 8 bases, and 21 bases lay in between. This CDR3 has 15 residues. Germline values: CDR1 SEHNR, CDR2 FQNEAQ (reference sequence). CDR3 region: CASSPPMVLRDGYTF. The CDR3 bases are TGTGCCAGCAGCCCACCCATGGTCCTGCGGGACGGCTACACCTTC.

The chain uses TRBV7-7 and TRBJ2-7, with D perhaps matching TRBD1 or TRBD2 (6 bases each). There are 11 residues in the CDR3. Trimming removed 5 bases from V and 6 bases from J, with 8 bases in between. Germline CDR1 is SSHAT and CDR2 is FNYEAQ (reference sequence). The CDR3 nucleotides read TGTGCCAGCAGCGGAGGGGGCGAGCAGTACTTC. Its translation is CASSGGGEQYF.

V usage is TRBV5-6 and J usage is TRBJ1-4, with D possibly matching TRBD1 (5 bases). V lost 6 bases to trimming and J lost 1 base, with 16 bases between them. The CDR3 consists of 16 residues. CDR1 SGHDT and CDR2 YYEEEE come from the germline V gene. The CDR3 reads CASTSGTGGTNEKLFF. The CDR3 region has the DNA TGTGCCAGCACCTCGGGGACCGGGGGAACTAATGAAAAACTGTTTTTT.

CDR3 DNA sequence: TGTGCCAGCAGTCCCCGGGACAGGAACACCGGGGAGCTGTTTTTT. Amino acids: CASSPRDRNTGELFF. The chain couples TRBV11-3 to TRBJ2-2; TRBD1 matches at 7 bases. From germline, CDR1 is SGHNT and CDR2 YENEEA. V was pared by 6 bases and J by 1 base, with 5 bases of the junction left unmatched. This CDR3 has 15 residues.

V is TRBV6-5 and J is TRBJ2-2; D may be TRBD1 (6 bases). CDR3 length: 16 amino acids. Trimming cost V 0 bases and J 0 bases, with 8 bases left between them. The germline gives CDR1 MNHEY, CDR2 SVGAGI. CDR3 protein: CASSYSTGANTGELFF. The DNA for the CDR3 is TGTGCCAGCAGTTACTCGACAGGAGCGAACACCGGGGAGCTGTTTTTT.

V and J are TRBV5-6 and TRBJ2-7; D is perhaps TRBD1 (6 bases). From germline, CDR1 is SGHDT and CDR2 YYEEEE. Trimming stripped 4 bases from V and 0 bases from J, with 11 bases between. The CDR3 spans 14 residues. The CDR3 region has the DNA TGTGCCAGCAGCCTATCGACAGGCTCCTACGAGCAGTACTTC. Encoded protein: CASSLSTGSYEQYF. The full variable domain, with the rest looked up from reference TRBV5-6 and TRBJ2-7, is DAGVTQSPTHLIKTRGQQVTLRCSPKSGHDTVSWYQQALGQGPQFIFQYYEEEERQRGNFPDRFSGHQFPNYSSELNVNALLLGDSALYLCASSLSTGSYEQYFGPGTRLTVT.

This clone is a singleton in its sample. The V gene is TRBV18, the J gene TRBJ2-3; D possibly matches TRBD1 or TRBD2 (6 bases each). V was clipped by 0 bases and J by 0 bases, with 13 bases between them. The CDR3 runs to 17 residues. Germline values: CDR1 KGHSH, CDR2 LQKENI. CDR3: CASSPPGGGPSTDTQYF. CDR3 coding DNA: TGTGCCAGCTCACCACCAGGTGGGGGGCCCAGCACAGATACGCAGTATTTT.

This clone is medium-sized (0.01 to 0.1%) by share. J is TRBJ2-7 and V is TRBV27, with D perhaps being TRBD1 or TRBD2 (5 bases each). Between the trimmed V and J ends, which lost 6 bases and 2 bases, there was a span of 11 bases. CDR1 is MNHEY, CDR2 SMNVEV, per germline (reference sequence). This CDR3 has 13 residues. CDR3 bases: TGTGCCAGCAGAAAGAGGGGTACCTACGAGCAGTACTTC. This sequence encodes CASRKRGTYEQYF.

The genes are TRBV11-3 and TRBJ2-1; the D is unclear. CDR1 and CDR2 (germline): SGHNT, YENEEA. Trimming removed 3 bases at V and 10 bases at J, with 10 bases between. CDR3 length: 12 residues. The CDR3, as DNA: TGTGCCAGCAGCTTGGAAGGCTACGAGCAGTTCTTC. It translates to CASSLEGYEQFF.

The chain uses TRBV28 and TRBJ1-4, with TRBD1 matching 8 bases. Trimming cost V 6 bases and J 6 bases; bases outside gene matches: 12. CDR1 is MDHEN and CDR2 is SYDVKM in the germline V gene. The CDR3 has 16 amino acids. The CDR3 sequence: CASSAYRGGVDEKLFF. CDR3 nucleotides: TGTGCCAGCAGCGCCTACAGGGGGGGGGTCGATGAAAAACTGTTTTTT.

CDR3 region: CASSYSGRGETEAFF. The CDR3 DNA reads as TGTGCCAGCAGTTACTCCGGCAGGGGGGAGACTGAAGCTTTCTTT. This chain uses TRBV6-6 with TRBJ1-1; 7 nucleotides line up with TRBD1. CDR1 is MNHNY, CDR2 SVGAGI, per germline (reference sequence). The V gene end was trimmed by 0 bases and the J gene end by 5 bases; junction bases not matched to a gene: 6. This CDR3 spans 15 amino acids.

The DNA of the CDR3 is TGTGCCATTACCCAGGGGATGAACACTGAAGCTTTCTTT. It yields the protein CAITQGMNTEAFF. The gene calls are TRBV28 and TRBJ1-1, with D possibly TRBD1 on 6 matching bases. CDR3 length equals 13 residues. CDR1 and CDR2 from the germline V gene are MDHEN and SYDVKM. Trimming cost V 10 bases and J 0 bases, with 12 bases left between them. The full variable domain, in which reference TRBV28 and TRBJ1-1 provide the parts outside the CDR3, is DVKVTQSSRYLVKRTGEKVFLECVQDMDHENMFWYRQDPGLGLRLIYFSYDVKMKEKGDIPEGYSVSREKKERFSLILESASTNQTSMYLCAITQGMNTEAFFGQGTRLTVV.

This clone was seen a handful of times. The chain uses TRBV7-6 and TRBJ1-1, with D unresolved. Trimming cost V 1 base and J 0 bases, with 6 bases left between them. This CDR3 spans 14 amino acids. Germline V gives CDR1 SGHVS, CDR2 FNYEAQ. The CDR3, as DNA: TGTGCCAGCAGCTTAGAGGCAATGAACACTGAAGCTTTCTTT. It codes for CASSLEAMNTEAFF.

This sequence joins TRBV7-8 and TRBJ2-1; the D gene is possibly TRBD2 (5 bases). This CDR3 has 16 amino acids. V dropped 0 bases and J dropped 8 bases, with 17 bases sitting between them. The germline V gene has CDR1 SGHVS and CDR2 FQNEAQ. The DNA of the CDR3 is TGTGCCAGCAGCTTAGCCGTAGATCCCCAGCGGTATGAGCAGTTCTTC. Protein product: CASSLAVDPQRYEQFF.